The 5 T cell receptor beta chains presented below share a single source sample, sequenced in a study of blood T cell repertoires in COVID-19 (dated by TCRdb to 2020 to 2022). The method behind the library was the immunoSEQ multiplex PCR assay. Sourced from immuneACCESS, this table was stored by TCRdb with only in-frame sequences that have V and J called. A share of the clones is absent; for the studies checked, an unresolved V gene accounts for under half, and the remainder has no known explanation. The sample table records around 100,000 clones; 90% of these occur just once. Approximately 4.2% of the sample lies in the top ten. The sample consisted of peripheral blood. The receptors shown here come from a woman aged 45-60 years with acute or convalescent COVID-19.

This chain joins TRBV3-1 (or the pseudogene TRBV3-2) and TRBJ2-3; D uncertain. The CDR3 covers 12 residues. Germline lookup yields CDR1 LGHDT and CDR2 YNNKEL (reference sequence). Between the trimmed V and J ends, which lost 7 bases and 5 bases, there was a span of 10 bases. The CDR3 DNA reads as TGTGCCAGCATATCCCCGGGAGATACGCAGTATTTT. Its translation is CASISPGDTQYF.

This sequence joins TRBV5-4 and TRBJ1-6; 9 nucleotides line up with TRBD1. The CDR3 covers 15 residues. CDR1 SGHNT and CDR2 YYREEE come from the germline V gene (reference sequence). J gave up 7 bases and V 4 bases, and 6 bases lay outside the gene matches. CDR3: CASSEKTGGNSPLHF. In nucleotides, the CDR3 is TGTGCCAGCAGCGAAAAGACAGGGGGGAATTCACCCCTCCACTTT.

The chain recombines TRBV13 with TRBJ2-4; 9 bases are shared with TRBD2. CDR1 is PRHDT and CDR2 is FYEKMQ in the germline V gene (reference sequence). CDR3 length: 22 amino acids. Trimming at V came to 5 bases and at J to 0 bases, leaving 23 bases not matched to a gene. This CDR3 is CASSTRGRRAGGGSLAKNIQYF. In nucleotides, the CDR3 is TGTGCCAGCAGCACGAGGGGGCGCCGAGCGGGAGGAGGGAGCTTAGCCAAAAACATTCAGTACTTC.

This clone has a single count. The chain carries TRBV19 and TRBJ1-3; a possible D gene is TRBD1 (6 bases). This CDR3 is built from 15 residues. The V end was cut by 9 bases, the J end by 1 base, with 16 bases between. Germline V lookup: CDR1 LNHDA, CDR2 SQIVND (reference sequence). The CDR3 is CASLNTGMSGNTIYF. CDR3 DNA: TGTGCCAGCCTCAACACAGGGATGTCTGGAAACACCATATATTTT.

This clone came up a few times. This chain joins TRBV7-9 and TRBJ1-1; no definite D call. Trimming cost V 4 bases and J 2 bases, with 17 bases left between them. The CDR3 spans 16 residues. The germline CDR1 and CDR2 sequences are SEHNR and FQNEAQ (reference sequence). The chain's CDR3 is CASSSNFGRGNTEAFF. The DNA for the CDR3 is TGTGCCAGCAGCTCTAATTTTGGACGGGGAAACACTGAAGCTTTCTTT.